This T cell receptor beta chain appears in the sequencing data of a study of T cells in Graves' hyperthyroidism and ophthalmopathy. Study outcomes and limitations: Before onset, by a median of around 6.4 months, the model predicted ophthalmopathy. Researchers found most expanded thyroid clonotypes above 0.001 in blood as well. From stable hyperthyroidism, ophthalmopathy was separated by a 13 V-J model.

Amplification targeted TCR beta CDR3 regions from RNA transcripts. The TCR CDR3 was amplified in a first-round RT-PCR using the HTBI primer set. A single record per CDR3 protein comes from TCRdb applying MiXCR to the multiplex PCR reads. The sample holds 250,000 to 300,000 distinct CDR3 sequences; over 15% are singletons and the top ten take less than 70%. Based on clinical symptoms, serum thyroxine and TRAb, thyroid ultrasound and orbital computed tomography, diagnoses were reached. This clonotype was observed many times. Its matching antigen is unknown. Sequenced: blood. The TCR originated in a woman aged 55-69 years with Graves' ophthalmopathy.

CDR3 in amino acids: CASSSGQGREKLFF. The CDR3, as DNA: TGTGCCAGCAGTTCGGGACAGGGTCGGGAAAAACTGTTTTTT. The chain couples TRBV28 to TRBJ1-4; the match to TRBD1 covers 9 bases. Germline V CDR1 and CDR2: MDHEN, SYDVKM. The trim removed 4 bases at V and 8 bases at J, leaving 5 bases unmatched. There are 14 residues in the CDR3.